The clone carrying this TCR beta chain was seen repeatedly, ten times or more. Its specificity is unknown. This specimen comes from a study of T cells in Graves' hyperthyroidism and ophthalmopathy. Study-wide results and limits: In the blood, most expanded thyroid clonotypes above 0.001 appeared as well.

Amplification targeted TCR beta CDR3 regions from RNA transcripts. During a first-round RT-PCR of the TCR CDR3, the HTBI primer set was used. MiXCR, applied by TCRdb to the multiplex PCR reads, yields one record per CDR3 protein. The sample lists more than 550,000 distinct CDR3 sequences, around a sixth occurring once. The CDR3 runs 12 residues. Germline CDR1 reads SNHLY; CDR2 reads FYNNEI. V shed 8 bases, J shed 6 bases, and the junction held 4 bases outside the gene matches. Sequencing was carried out using blood. This sequence joins TRBV2 and TRBJ2-1, with 7 bases fitting TRBD2. This TCR was sampled from a man aged 45-65 years with Graves' hyperthyroidism. This CDR3 is CASRDYINEQFF. The CDR3 region has the DNA TGTGCCAGCCGGGACTATATCAATGAGCAGTTCTTC.